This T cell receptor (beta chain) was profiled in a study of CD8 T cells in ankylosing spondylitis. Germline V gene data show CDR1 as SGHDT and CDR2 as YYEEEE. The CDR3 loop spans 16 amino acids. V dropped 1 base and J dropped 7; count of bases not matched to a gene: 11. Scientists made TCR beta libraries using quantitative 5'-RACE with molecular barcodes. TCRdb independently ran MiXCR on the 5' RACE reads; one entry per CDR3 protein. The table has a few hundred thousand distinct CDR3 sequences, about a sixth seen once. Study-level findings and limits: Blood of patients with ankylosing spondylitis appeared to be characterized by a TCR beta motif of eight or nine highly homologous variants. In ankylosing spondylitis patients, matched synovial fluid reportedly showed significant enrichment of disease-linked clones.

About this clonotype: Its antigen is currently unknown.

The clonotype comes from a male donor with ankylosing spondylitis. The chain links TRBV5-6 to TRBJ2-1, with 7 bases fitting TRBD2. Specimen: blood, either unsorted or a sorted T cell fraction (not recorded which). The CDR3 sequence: CASSLSGGPSSNEQFF. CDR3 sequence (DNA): TGTGCCAGCAGCTTGTCGGGGGGTCCCAGCAGTAATGAGCAGTTCTTC. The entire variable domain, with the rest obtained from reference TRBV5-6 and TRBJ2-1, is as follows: DAGVTQSPTHLIKTRGQQVTLRCSPKSGHDTVSWYQQALGQGPQFIFQYYEEEERQRGNFPDRFSGHQFPNYSSELNVNALLLGDSALYLCASSLSGGPSSNEQFFGPGTRLTVL.